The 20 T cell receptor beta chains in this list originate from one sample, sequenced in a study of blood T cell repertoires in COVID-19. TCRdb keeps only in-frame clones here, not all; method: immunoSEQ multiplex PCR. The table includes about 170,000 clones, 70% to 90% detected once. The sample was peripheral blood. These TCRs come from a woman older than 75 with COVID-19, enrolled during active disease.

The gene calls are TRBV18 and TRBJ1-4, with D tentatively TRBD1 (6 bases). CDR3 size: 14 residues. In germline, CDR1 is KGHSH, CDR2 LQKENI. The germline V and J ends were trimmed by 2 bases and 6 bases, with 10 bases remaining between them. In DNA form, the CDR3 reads TGTGCCAGCTCACCAAGACAGGCGGATGAAAAACTGTTTTTT. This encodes CASSPRQADEKLFF.

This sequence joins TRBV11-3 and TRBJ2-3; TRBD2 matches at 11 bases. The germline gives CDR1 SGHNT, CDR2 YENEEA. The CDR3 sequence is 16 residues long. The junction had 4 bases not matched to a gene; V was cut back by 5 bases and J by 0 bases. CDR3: CASSPTSGASTDTQYF. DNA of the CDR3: TGTGCCAGCAGCCCGACTAGCGGGGCTAGCACAGATACGCAGTATTTT.

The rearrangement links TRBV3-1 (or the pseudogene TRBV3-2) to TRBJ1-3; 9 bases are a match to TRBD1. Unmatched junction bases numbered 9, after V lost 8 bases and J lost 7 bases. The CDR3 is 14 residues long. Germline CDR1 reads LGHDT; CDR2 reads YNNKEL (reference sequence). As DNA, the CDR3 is TGTGCCAGCCGGGACAGGGCAGGGGCGAACACCATATATTTT. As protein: CASRDRAGANTIYF.

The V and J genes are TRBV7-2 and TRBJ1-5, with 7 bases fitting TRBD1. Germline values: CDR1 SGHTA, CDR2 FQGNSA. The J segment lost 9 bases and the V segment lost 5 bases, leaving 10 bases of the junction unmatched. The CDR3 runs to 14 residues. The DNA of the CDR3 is TGTGCCAGCAGCCCGGACAGGTCCCGGGGGCCCCAGCATTTT. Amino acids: CASSPDRSRGPQHF.

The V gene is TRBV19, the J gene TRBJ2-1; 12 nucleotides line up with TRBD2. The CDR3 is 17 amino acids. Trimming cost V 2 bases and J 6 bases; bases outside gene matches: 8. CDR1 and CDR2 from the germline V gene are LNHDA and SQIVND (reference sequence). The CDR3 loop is CASSISWRTSGTNEQFF. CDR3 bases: TGTGCCAGTAGTATATCATGGCGGACTAGCGGGACCAATGAGCAGTTCTTC.

The CDR3 bases are TGTGCCAGCAGTTTGGTAGTGTCCGGACAGGCAAACACCGGGGAGCTGTTTTTT. It specifies CASSLVVSGQANTGELFF. J is TRBJ2-2 and V is TRBV28; 7 bases fit TRBD1. This CDR3 contains 18 residues. After removal of 3 bases from V and 2 bases from J, the junction contained 12 bases not matched to a gene. Per germline, CDR1 MDHEN and CDR2 SYDVKM.

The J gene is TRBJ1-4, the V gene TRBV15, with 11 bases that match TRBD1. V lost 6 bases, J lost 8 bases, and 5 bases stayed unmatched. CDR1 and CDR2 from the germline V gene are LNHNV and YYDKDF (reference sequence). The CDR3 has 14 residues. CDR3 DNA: TGTGCCACCAGGAGGGACAGGGGGAACGAAAAACTGTTTTTT. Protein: CATRRDRGNEKLFF.

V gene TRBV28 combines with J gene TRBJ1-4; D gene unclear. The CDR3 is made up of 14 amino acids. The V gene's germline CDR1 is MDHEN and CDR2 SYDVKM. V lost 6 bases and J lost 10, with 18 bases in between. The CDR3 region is CASREGGLVGKLFF. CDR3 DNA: TGTGCCAGCAGAGAGGGAGGGTTGGTAGGAAAACTGTTTTTT.

CDR3 region: CASSPSAGTNTGELFF. DNA for the CDR3: TGTGCCAGCAGTCCCAGCGCAGGGACGAACACCGGGGAGCTGTTTTTT. The chain uses TRBV11-1 and TRBJ2-2; D is perhaps TRBD1 (5 bases). V gave up 6 bases and J gave up 0 bases, with 14 bases separating them. This CDR3 is 16 amino acids long. CDR1 and CDR2 (germline): SGHAT, FQDESV (reference sequence). Complete variable domain (other parts from reference TRBV11-1 and TRBJ2-2): EAEVAQSPRYKITEKSQAVAFWCDPISGHATLYWYRQILGQGPELLVQFQDESVVDDSQLPKDRFSAERLKGVDSTLKIQPAELGDSAMYLCASSPSAGTNTGELFFGEGSRLTVL.

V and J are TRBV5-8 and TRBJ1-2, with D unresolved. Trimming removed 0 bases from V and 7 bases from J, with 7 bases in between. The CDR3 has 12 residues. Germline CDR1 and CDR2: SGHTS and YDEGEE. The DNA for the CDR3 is TGTGCCAGCAGCTTGGTCTCGGGTGGCTACACCTTC. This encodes CASSLVSGGYTF.

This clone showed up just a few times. CDR3 loop: CASSSRTDRGVEQFF. As DNA, the CDR3 is TGCGCCAGCAGCTCCCGGACAGACCGGGGAGTTGAGCAGTTCTTC. The chain links TRBV5-1 to TRBJ2-1; TRBD1 might be the D (6 bases). The CDR3 runs 15 residues. V lost 3 bases, J lost 9 bases, and 19 bases lay in between. Germline CDR1 and CDR2: SGHRS and YFSETQ.

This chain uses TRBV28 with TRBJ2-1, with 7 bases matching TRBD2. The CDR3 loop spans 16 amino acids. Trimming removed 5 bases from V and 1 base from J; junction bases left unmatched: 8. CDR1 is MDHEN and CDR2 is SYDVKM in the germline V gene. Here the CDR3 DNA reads TGTGCCAGCAGTATCCCCGGACTAGAGTCCTACAATGAGCAGTTCTTC. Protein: CASSIPGLESYNEQFF.

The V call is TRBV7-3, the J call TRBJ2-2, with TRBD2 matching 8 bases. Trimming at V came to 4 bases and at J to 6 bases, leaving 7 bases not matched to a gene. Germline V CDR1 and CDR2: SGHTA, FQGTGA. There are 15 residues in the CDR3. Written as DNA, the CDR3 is TGTGCCAGCAGCTCGCGAGCGGGAGCTGCCGGGGAGCTGTTTTTT. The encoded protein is CASSSRAGAAGELFF.

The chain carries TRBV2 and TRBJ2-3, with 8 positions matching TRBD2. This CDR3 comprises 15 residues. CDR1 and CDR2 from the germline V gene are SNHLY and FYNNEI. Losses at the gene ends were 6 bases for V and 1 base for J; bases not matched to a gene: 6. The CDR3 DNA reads TGTGCCAGCAGCGCCGCGGGAGGCGGCACAGATACGCAGTATTTT. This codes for CASSAAGGGTDTQYF.

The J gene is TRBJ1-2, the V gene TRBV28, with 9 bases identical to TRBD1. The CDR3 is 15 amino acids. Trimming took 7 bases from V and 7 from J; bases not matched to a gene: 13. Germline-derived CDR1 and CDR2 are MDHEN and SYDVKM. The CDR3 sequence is CASTSGDRVSSGYTF. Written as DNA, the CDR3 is TGTGCCAGCACCTCCGGGGACAGGGTCTCCTCTGGCTACACCTTC.

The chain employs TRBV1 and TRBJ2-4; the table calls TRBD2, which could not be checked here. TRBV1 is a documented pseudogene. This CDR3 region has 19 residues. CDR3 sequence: CTSSQAKLQREFDKNIQYF. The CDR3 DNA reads TGCACCAGCAGCCAAGCGAAACTGCAGCGGGAGTTCGACAAAAACATTCAGTACTTC.

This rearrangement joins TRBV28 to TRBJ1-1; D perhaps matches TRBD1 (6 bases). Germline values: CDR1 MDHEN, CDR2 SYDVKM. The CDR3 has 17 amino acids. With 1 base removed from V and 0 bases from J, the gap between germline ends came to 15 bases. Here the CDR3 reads CASSLSATGTVNTEAFF. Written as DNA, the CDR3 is TGTGCCAGCAGTTTATCAGCTACAGGGACGGTGAACACTGAAGCTTTCTTT. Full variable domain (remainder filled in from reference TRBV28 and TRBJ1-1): DVKVTQSSRYLVKRTGEKVFLECVQDMDHENMFWYRQDPGLGLRLIYFSYDVKMKEKGDIPEGYSVSREKKERFSLILESASTNQTSMYLCASSLSATGTVNTEAFFGQGTRLTVV.

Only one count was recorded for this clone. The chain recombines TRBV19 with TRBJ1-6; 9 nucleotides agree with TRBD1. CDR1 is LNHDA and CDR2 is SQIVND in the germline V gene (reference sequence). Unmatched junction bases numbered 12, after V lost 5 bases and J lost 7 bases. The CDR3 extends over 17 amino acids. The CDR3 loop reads CASSARTGGVRNSPLHF. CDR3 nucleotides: TGTGCCAGTAGTGCGAGAACAGGGGGCGTACGGAATTCACCCCTCCACTTT.

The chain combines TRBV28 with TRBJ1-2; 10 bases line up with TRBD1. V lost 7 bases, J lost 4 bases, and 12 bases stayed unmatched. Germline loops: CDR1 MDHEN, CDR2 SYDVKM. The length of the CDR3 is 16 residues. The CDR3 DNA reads TGTGCCAGCACCGGCACGACAGGGGGCGGGGGCTATGGCTACACCTTC. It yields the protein CASTGTTGGGGYGYTF.

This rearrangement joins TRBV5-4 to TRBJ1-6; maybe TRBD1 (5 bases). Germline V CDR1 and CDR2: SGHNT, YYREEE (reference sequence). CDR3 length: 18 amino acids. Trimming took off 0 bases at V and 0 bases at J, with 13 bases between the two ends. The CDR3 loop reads CASSLGGRGSSYNSPLHF. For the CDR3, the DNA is TGTGCCAGCAGCTTGGGCGGGCGGGGGAGCTCCTATAATTCACCCCTCCACTTT.